Included here is one TCR beta chain sequence, with context. Its antigen target is currently unknown. No much larger clone is present one base from it, and per-base qualities are unavailable. Each donor gave one peripheral blood draw, averaging roughly 120 mL, which was collected into heparinised tubes. A BD FACSAria II and a panel including CD45RO, CCR7, CD25, CD127, CD95 and CD27 were used to sort naive, central memory, regulatory and stem cell-like memory CD4+ T cells. A purity above 95% was achieved for all sorted populations. PBMCs were isolated right away by Lymphoprep density gradient centrifugation and were stained directly, without culture. Samples were stained and sorted in pairs, with one healthy donor and one patient per experiment, so that batch effects were minimized. The entire isolated RNA was reverse transcribed using the High Capacity cDNA Reverse Transcription Kit, and thus expressed TCRB transcripts were sequenced. Naive, central memory and regulatory T cell samples underwent deep immunoSEQ sequencing, averaging about 3.57 million total reads per sample. Sorted cells were lysed in RLT buffer and RNA was extracted with DNase-treated RNeasy Micro or Mini kits, depending on cell number. Each cell subset was processed separately to prevent cross-contamination, with patient and healthy donor samples processed together. Using the immunoSEQ multiplex PCR, TCRB sequences were amplified from cDNA into 87-bp fragments spanning the CDR3 region. Sequencing of the amplicons was performed on the Illumina HiSeq platform. The authors' analysis ran thus. Synthetic template baselines were used to correct PCR bias computationally, reads within Hamming distance 2 were collapsed together, and singletons that could not be merged were discarded. Reads were aligned against IMGT to assign V, D and J genes, CDR3 length and insertions or deletions at six rearrangement sites. Within each subset, clonotype counts were normalized to sorted cell number, after which true diversity and Gini coefficients were computed with the tcR R package. The overlap coefficient, calculated on TCRB nucleotide sequences, was used to quantify repertoire sharing. As a proxy for the pre-selection repertoire, out-of-frame TCRB sequences from naive cells were analyzed. TCRdb mirrors the immuneACCESS table, restricted to in-frame sequences. Some clones are absent from its copies; in checked studies, under half trace to an unresolved V gene, and the reason for the others is unknown. The DNA was the basis for D and trimming; V, J and clone size are from that table. The sample table lists 860,000 or so clones, 15% to 20% of them with a count of one. Of the sample, around 0.02% falls within the top ten clones.

This sample was taken from a study of beta chain features in type 1 diabetes (dated by TCRdb to the late 2010s). At the level of the whole study: Patients and healthy donors did not differ in mean age, gender distribution, total cell number or subset yield. A total of approximately 110,000,000 sorted cells were examined across all samples, and a strong correlation was observed between cell number per subset and RNA yield. The study compared TCRB repertoires of sorted circulating CD4+ T cell subsets between recently diagnosed type 1 diabetes patients and matched healthy donors. Regulatory and stem cell-like memory subsets were isolated from only 8 patients and about eight healthy donors, whereas naive and central memory subsets came from all 30 or so donors. What the work shows at the level of the full study, not this receptor alone: Fewer insertions and more nucleotide deletions at VDJ recombination sites were observed in patients with type 1 diabetes, implying thymic rearrangement abnormalities. Sequencing cDNA rather than genomic DNA could over-represent highly expressing activated cells, although activation and CD3 levels did not differ between groups. Naive, central memory and regulatory TCRB repertoires appeared to be more alike among patients than among healthy donors. PCR may preferentially amplify shorter templates, but because patient and control samples were amplified and corrected together, any resulting skew would affect both groups equally. HLA sub-analyses involved small numbers of individuals, so any influence of HLA type on TCRB rearrangement remained unresolved. In all four CD4+ subsets, TCRB CDR3 length was moderately but significantly shorter in type 1 diabetes patients.

From the germline V gene (reference sequence), CDR1 is LNHDA and CDR2 is SQIVND. The CDR3 has 14 amino acids, counting the end cysteine and phenylalanine. CDR3 DNA is the only sequence kept; it has 42 bases, read in frame from the first base. V and J are truncated by 7 bases and 0 bases respectively, leaving an intervening sequence of 10 bases. This chain joins TRBV19 to TRBJ2-1, with no confident D gene call. The sequence derives from a woman aged 18-29 years in good health. The sample taken for sequencing was naive CD4+ T cells from blood. Read against the paper, the sample's cell subset or site label means: true naive CD4+ T cells. The CDR3 region: CASTSSSSYNEQFF. The DNA reads TGTGCCAGTACCTCCTCCAGCTCCTACAATGAGCAGTTCTTC.